This T cell receptor beta chain was profiled in a study of PD-L1 blockade in urothelial cancer. Study-wide background: Bladder-origin urothelial cancer in males covered about 90% of the roughly 30 patients.

Only in-frame clones appear in the TCRdb table, and some are missing; sequencing was by immunoSEQ multiplex PCR. The top ten hold over 8.5% of the sample, which has about 88,000 clones, more than 90% seen once. Trimming at V came to 2 bases and at J to 4 bases, leaving 7 bases not matched to a gene. The CDR3 has 15 amino acids. Germline loops: CDR1 LGHNA, CDR2 YSLEER. The source of this sequence is a man aged 55 to 70 with urothelial cancer. The sample consisted of PBMCs, taken around atezolizumab (anti-PD-L1) treatment. The chain is built from TRBV4-3 and TRBJ2-7; 8 bases fit TRBD1. Here the CDR3 reads CASSQSPGGMYEQYF. DNA for the CDR3: TGCGCCAGCAGCCAAAGCCCAGGGGGCATGTACGAGCAGTACTTC.